Sequencing of this TCR beta chain was carried out in a study of beta chain features in type 1 diabetes. CDR3 length: 16 residues. After removal of 1 base from V and 3 bases from J, the junction contained 5 bases not matched to a gene. Looked up from germline, CDR1 is SGHDT and CDR2 is YYEEEE. Since all of the isolated RNA was reverse transcribed, expressed TCRB transcripts were what got sequenced. The assay was immunoSEQ multiplex PCR, and TCRdb's table has in-frame clones only and misses some. Of about 620,000 clones listed, about a sixth are singletons. This clone was seen only a few times. This rearrangement joins TRBV5-6 to TRBJ1-3; 9 bases line up with TRBD1. The receptor comes from a man younger than 30 in good health. The source material was naive CD4+ T cells from blood. CDR3 bases: TGTGCCAGCAGCTTGACACAGGGGGCGCTTGGAAACACCATATATTTT. Amino acid sequence: CASSLTQGALGNTIYF.